This T cell receptor beta chain was sequenced in a study of cytotoxic CD8 clonotypes in ibrutinib-treated CLL. Overall study findings and caveats: On treatment, the uncommon public clonotypes contracted or remained stable. Clonality climbed at ibrutinib response, then dropped toward baseline at progression. The study found baseline clonality above age-matched healthy donors, tracking circulating CD8+ T-cell counts.

The TCR beta libraries used about 2 micrograms of genomic DNA that came from cryopreserved PBMCs. This CDR3 has 14 amino acids. The ends were cut back, 3 bases at V and 8 bases at J, with 13 bases in the middle. The V gene's germline CDR1 is KGHSH and CDR2 LQKENI. Profiled with immunoSEQ multiplex PCR; TCRdb holds only in-frame clones, not every one. The data show 150,000 or so clones, about three quarters seen once. Worth noting for this clone: The target antigen is unknown.

The sequencing used PBMCs, collected after 24 months of ibrutinib treatment. This receptor was taken from a human donor with chronic lymphocytic leukemia. The gene calls are TRBV18 and TRBJ1-4; D gene unclear. The CDR3 region has the DNA TGTGCCAGCTCACCCCCGGGTCGAACAGAAAAACTGTTTTTT. The encoded protein is CASSPPGRTEKLFF. Full variable domain (remainder filled in from reference TRBV18 and TRBJ1-4): NAGVMQNPRHLVRRRGQEARLRCSPMKGHSHVYWYRQLPEEGLKFMVYLQKENIIDESGMPKERFSAEFPKEGPSILRIQQVVRGDSAAYFCASSPPGRTEKLFFGSGTQLSVL.